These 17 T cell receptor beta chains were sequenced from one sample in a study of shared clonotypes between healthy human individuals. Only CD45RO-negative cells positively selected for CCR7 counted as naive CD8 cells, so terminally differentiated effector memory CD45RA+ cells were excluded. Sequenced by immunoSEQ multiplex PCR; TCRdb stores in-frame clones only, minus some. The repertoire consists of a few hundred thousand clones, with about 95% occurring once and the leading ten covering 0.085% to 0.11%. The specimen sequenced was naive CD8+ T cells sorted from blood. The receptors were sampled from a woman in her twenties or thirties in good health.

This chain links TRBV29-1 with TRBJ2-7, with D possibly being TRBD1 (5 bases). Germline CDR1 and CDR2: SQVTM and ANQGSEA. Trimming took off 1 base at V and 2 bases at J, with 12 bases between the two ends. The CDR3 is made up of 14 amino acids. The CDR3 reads CSVEGSGHPYEQYF. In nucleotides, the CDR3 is TGCAGCGTTGAAGGCTCAGGACATCCCTACGAGCAGTACTTC.

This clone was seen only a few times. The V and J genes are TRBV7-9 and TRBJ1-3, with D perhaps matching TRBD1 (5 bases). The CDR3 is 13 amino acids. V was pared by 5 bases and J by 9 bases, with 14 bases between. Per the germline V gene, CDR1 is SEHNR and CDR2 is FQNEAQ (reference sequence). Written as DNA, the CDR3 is TGTGCCAGCAGCCCGGGCTTGGACACCACCATATATTTT. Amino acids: CASSPGLDTTIYF.

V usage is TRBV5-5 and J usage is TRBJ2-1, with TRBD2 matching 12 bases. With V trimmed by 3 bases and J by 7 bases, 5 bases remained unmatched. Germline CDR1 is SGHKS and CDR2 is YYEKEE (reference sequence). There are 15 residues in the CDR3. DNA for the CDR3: TGTGCCAGCAGCTCACTAGCGGGAGGTAGGAATGAGCAGTTCTTC. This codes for CASSSLAGGRNEQFF. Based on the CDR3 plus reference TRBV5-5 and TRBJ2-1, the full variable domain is DAGVTQSPTHLIKTRGQQVTLRCSPISGHKSVSWYQQVLGQGPQFIFQYYEKEERGRGNFPDRFSARQFPNYSSELNVNALLLGDSALYLCASSSLAGGRNEQFFGPGTRLTVL.

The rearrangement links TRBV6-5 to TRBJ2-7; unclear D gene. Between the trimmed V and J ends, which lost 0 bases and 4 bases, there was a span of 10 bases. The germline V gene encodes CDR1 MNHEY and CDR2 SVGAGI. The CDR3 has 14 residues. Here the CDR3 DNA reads TGTGCCAGCAGTTACTCGAATACTGGGTACGAGCAGTACTTC. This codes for CASSYSNTGYEQYF.

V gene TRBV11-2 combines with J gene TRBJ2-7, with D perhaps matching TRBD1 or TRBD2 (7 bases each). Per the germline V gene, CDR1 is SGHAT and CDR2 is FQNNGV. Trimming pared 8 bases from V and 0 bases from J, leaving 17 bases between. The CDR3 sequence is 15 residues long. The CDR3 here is CASRYQGGNSYEQYF. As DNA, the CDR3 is TGTGCCAGCCGATACCAGGGGGGGAACTCCTACGAGCAGTACTTC.

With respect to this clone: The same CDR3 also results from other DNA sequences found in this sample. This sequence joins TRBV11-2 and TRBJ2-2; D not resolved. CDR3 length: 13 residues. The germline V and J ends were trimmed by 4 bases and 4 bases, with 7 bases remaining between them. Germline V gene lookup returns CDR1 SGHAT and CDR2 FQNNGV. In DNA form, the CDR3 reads TGTGCCAGCAGCTCGGCAAGCACCGGGGAGCTGTTTTTT. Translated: CASSSASTGELFF.

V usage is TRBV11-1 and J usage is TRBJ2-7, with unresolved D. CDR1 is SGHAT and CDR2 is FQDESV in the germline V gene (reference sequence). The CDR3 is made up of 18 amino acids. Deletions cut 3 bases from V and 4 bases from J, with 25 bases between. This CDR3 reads CASSLQDGWREENYEQYF. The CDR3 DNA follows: TGTGCCAGCAGCTTGCAAGATGGGTGGCGCGAGGAAAATTACGAGCAGTACTTC.

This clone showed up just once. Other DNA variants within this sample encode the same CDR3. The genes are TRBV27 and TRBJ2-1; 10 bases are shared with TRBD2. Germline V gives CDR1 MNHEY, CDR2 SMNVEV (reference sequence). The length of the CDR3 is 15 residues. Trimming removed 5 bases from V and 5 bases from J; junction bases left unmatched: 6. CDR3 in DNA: TGTGCCAGCAGTCCTCGGCTAGCGGGAGACAATGAGCAGTTCTTC. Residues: CASSPRLAGDNEQFF.

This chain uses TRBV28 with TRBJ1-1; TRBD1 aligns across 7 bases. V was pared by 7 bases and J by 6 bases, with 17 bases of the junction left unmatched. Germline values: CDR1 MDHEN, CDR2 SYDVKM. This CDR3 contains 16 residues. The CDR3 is CASNIRQGIPRAEAFF. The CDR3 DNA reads TGTGCCAGCAACATACGACAGGGTATCCCTCGGGCTGAAGCTTTCTTT.

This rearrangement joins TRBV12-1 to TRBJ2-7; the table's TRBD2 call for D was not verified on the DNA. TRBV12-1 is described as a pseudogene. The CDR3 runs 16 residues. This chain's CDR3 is CASRANSGTSPSEQYF. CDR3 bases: TGTGCCAGCAGAGCGAACTCCGGGACTAGCCCTTCCGAGCAGTACTTC.

The CDR3 nucleotides are TGCGCCAGCTCTAGGACAGGGGAAAACACCGGGGAGCTGTTTTTT. It yields the protein CASSRTGENTGELFF. The rearrangement links TRBV4-1 to TRBJ2-2; TRBD1 matches 9 bases. Germline V gene sequence: CDR1 MGHRA, CDR2 YSYEKL. The CDR3 sequence is 15 residues long. The junction had 6 bases not matched to a gene; V was cut back by 8 bases and J by 2 bases.

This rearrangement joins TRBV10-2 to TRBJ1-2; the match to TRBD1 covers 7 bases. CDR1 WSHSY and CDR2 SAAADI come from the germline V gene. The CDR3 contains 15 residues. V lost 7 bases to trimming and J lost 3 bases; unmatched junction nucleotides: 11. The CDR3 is CASTASFGTDYGYTF. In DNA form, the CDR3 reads TGCGCCAGCACTGCGAGCTTCGGGACAGACTATGGCTACACCTTC.

CDR3 DNA sequence: TGTGCCACCAGCGTCGACAGGGACAGCAATCAGCCCCAGCATTTT. Translation: CATSVDRDSNQPQHF. The V and J genes are TRBV15 and TRBJ1-5, with TRBD1 matching 7 bases. Trimming at V came to 5 bases and at J to 1 base, leaving 5 bases not matched to a gene. Germline V gene sequence: CDR1 LNHNV, CDR2 YYDKDF (reference sequence). This CDR3 spans 15 amino acids.

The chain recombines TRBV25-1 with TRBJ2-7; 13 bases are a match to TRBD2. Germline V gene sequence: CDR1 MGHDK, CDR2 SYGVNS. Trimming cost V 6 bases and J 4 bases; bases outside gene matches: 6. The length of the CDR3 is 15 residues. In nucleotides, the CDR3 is TGTGCCAGCAGCGCCTGGACTAGCGGGAGATACGAGCAGTACTTC. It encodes CASSAWTSGRYEQYF.

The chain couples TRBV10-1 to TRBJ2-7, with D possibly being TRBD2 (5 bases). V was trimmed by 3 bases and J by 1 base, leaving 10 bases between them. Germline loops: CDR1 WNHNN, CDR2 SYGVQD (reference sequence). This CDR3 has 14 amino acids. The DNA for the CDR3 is TGCGCCAGCAGTGAACGAGGGAGATCCTACGAGCAGTACTTC. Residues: CASSERGRSYEQYF.

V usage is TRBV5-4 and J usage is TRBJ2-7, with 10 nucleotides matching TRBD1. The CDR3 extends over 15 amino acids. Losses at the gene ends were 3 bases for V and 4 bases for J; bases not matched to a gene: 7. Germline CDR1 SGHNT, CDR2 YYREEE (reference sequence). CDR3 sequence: CASSWDRGGFYEQYF. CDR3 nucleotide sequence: TGTGCCAGCAGCTGGGACAGGGGAGGATTTTACGAGCAGTACTTC.

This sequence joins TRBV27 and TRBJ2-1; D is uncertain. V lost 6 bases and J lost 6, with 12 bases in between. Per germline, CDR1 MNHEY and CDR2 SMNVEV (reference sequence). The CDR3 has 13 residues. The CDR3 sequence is CASSRSLGNEQFF. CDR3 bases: TGTGCCAGCAGCCGAAGTTTGGGCAATGAGCAGTTCTTC.